Presented here are 22 T cell receptor beta chains from one specimen sequenced in a study of blood T cells in healthy people across ages. It was with a sample-barcoded 5' primer and a J-beta primer mix that a second PCR of about 6 to 11 cycles was run. TCRdb fed the 5' RACE reads into MiXCR, producing one record per CDR3 protein. Of roughly 1,500,000 distinct CDR3 sequences listed, roughly 32% are singletons. Material: blood. The receptor source for this set is a woman in her twenties or thirties in good health.

The rearrangement uses TRBV27 and TRBJ2-4; D is undetermined. The J call is in doubt because the DNA end fits TRBJ2-7 better. Germline-derived CDR1 and CDR2 are MNHEY and SMNVEV (reference sequence). The CDR3 sequence is 13 residues long. The CDR3 DNA reads as TGTGCCAGCAGTTTTCCACCCTTCGGCGAGCAGTACTTC. This gives the protein CASSFPPFGEQYF.

This clonotype was picked up many times. As DNA, the CDR3 is TGCAGCGTTGACAGGGGGAACACCGGGGAGCTGTTTTTT. As protein: CSVDRGNTGELFF. The chain uses TRBV29-1 and TRBJ2-2; TRBD1 might be the D (6 bases). Trimming took 3 bases from V and 1 from J, leaving 6 bases between them. This CDR3 has 13 residues. Germline loops: CDR1 SQVTM, CDR2 ANQGSEA.

This chain connects TRBV12-3 or TRBV12-4 to TRBJ2-1; 8 bases line up with TRBD1. J was trimmed by 2 bases and V by 9 bases; bases with no gene match: 9. The CDR3 length is 15 residues. The CDR3 sequence is CARGQQDRAYNEQFF. In DNA, the CDR3 is TGTGCCAGGGGGCAACAGGACAGGGCCTACAATGAGCAGTTCTTC.

The chain couples TRBV12-3 or TRBV12-4 to TRBJ1-2, with TRBD1 matching 8 bases. V shed 6 bases and J 3 bases; nucleotides not matched to a gene: 6. The CDR3 sequence is 14 residues long. CDR3: CASSQTGDYYGYTF. CDR3 coding DNA: TGTGCCAGCAGCCAGACAGGGGATTACTATGGCTACACCTTC.

The chain is built from TRBV7-9 and TRBJ2-1; weak D call: TRBD2 (6 bases). The CDR3 is 16 residues long. Trimming took off 4 bases at V and 4 bases at J, with 17 bases between the two ends. Germline V gene sequence: CDR1 SEHNR, CDR2 FQNEAQ (reference sequence). The CDR3 loop reads CASSSASGLPYNEQFF. Here the CDR3 DNA reads TGTGCCAGCAGCTCAGCATCGGGACTTCCATACAATGAGCAGTTCTTC.

Remarks on this clonotype: The junction departs from the called germline gene at one end, perhaps through a read error. The chain combines TRBV6-6 with TRBJ2-1; either TRBD1 or TRBD2 may supply D (5 bases each). There are 17 residues in the CDR3. CDR1 and CDR2 from the germline V gene are MNHNY and SVGAGI (reference sequence). Written as DNA, the CDR3 is TGTGCCAGCAGCACCACCGGGACCCCATCCTCCCACAATGAGCAGTTCTTC. Translated: CASSTTGTPSSHNEQFF.

The chain recombines TRBV29-1 with TRBJ2-1; D gene unclear. Germline-derived CDR1 and CDR2 are SQVTM and ANQGSEA. The CDR3 loop spans 14 amino acids. Trimming took 5 bases from V and 0 from J, leaving 11 bases between them. The chain's CDR3 is CSVHDPSSYNEQFF. The CDR3 DNA reads TGCAGCGTTCATGACCCAAGCTCCTACAATGAGCAGTTCTTC.

CDR3 in DNA: TGTGCCAGCAGTGATGGCAGGGTAGGCGAGCAGTACTTC. Translating gives CASSDGRVGEQYF. The V call is TRBV6-1, the J call TRBJ2-7; possibly TRBD1 for D (5 bases). V was pared by 3 bases and J by 6 bases, with 12 bases between. Germline values: CDR1 MNHNS, CDR2 SASEGT. This CDR3 region has 13 residues.

In regard to this clonotype: At one of its ends the junction is not consistent with the germline gene, which may arise from a read error. The genes are TRBV5-5 and TRBJ2-7; D perhaps matches TRBD1 (6 bases). The CDR3 is 13 residues long. Germline V gives CDR1 SGHKS, CDR2 YYEKEE (reference sequence). The DNA for the CDR3 is TGTGCCGGCAGAAGGGACAACTCCTACGAGCAGTACTTC. It encodes CAGRRDNSYEQYF. Looking up the rest from reference TRBV5-5 and TRBJ2-7 gives the full variable domain: DAGVTQSPTHLIKTRGQQVTLRCSPISGHKSVSWYQQVLGQGPQFIFQYYEKEERGRGNFPDRFSARQFPNYSSELNVNALLLGDSALYLCAGRRDNSYEQYFGPGTRLTVT.

This clonotype was observed at least ten times. CDR3 sequence: CSVERDPDTQYF. Here the CDR3 DNA reads TGCAGCGTTGAAAGGGACCCAGATACGCAGTATTTT. The chain employs TRBV29-1 and TRBJ2-3, with D perhaps TRBD1 or TRBD2 (5 bases each). This CDR3 has 12 residues. Germline lookup yields CDR1 SQVTM and CDR2 ANQGSEA. The V end was cut by 2 bases, the J end by 4 bases, with 7 bases between.

Comment on this clonotype: The junction departs from the called germline gene at one end, perhaps through a read error. The V call is TRBV20-1, the J call TRBJ2-7; D gene ambiguous. This CDR3 is 14 amino acids long. Germline-derived CDR1 and CDR2 are DFQATT and SNEGSKA (reference sequence). CDR3 coding DNA: TGCAGTGTTAGAGAGTCACAGAAAAACTACGAGCAGTACTTC. Translation: CSVRESQKNYEQYF.

The CDR3 is CASSTATDTQYF. The CDR3 nucleotides read TGCGCCAGCAGCACCGCCACAGATACGCAGTATTTT. V usage is TRBV5-1 and J usage is TRBJ2-3, with no clear D. The CDR3 is 12 amino acids. Trimming left V 4 bases short and J 2 bases short, with 5 bases between. From germline, CDR1 is SGHRS and CDR2 YFSETQ.

This clonotype was seen once. The chain couples TRBV10-3 to TRBJ2-3; D not certain. Germline V gene sequence: CDR1 ENHRY, CDR2 SYGVKD. Trimming stripped 2 bases from V and 6 bases from J, with 9 bases between. The CDR3 is 13 amino acids. The DNA of the CDR3 is TGTGCCATCAGTGAGCTCATTGCGGATACGCAGTATTTT. Translated: CAISELIADTQYF.

This clonotype has a handful of counts. This chain joins TRBV20-1 and TRBJ1-5; D might be TRBD1 (5 bases). Per germline, CDR1 DFQATT and CDR2 SNEGSKA (reference sequence). This CDR3 spans 15 amino acids. Trimming removed 0 bases at V and 7 bases at J, with 16 bases between. The CDR3 DNA reads TGCAGTGCTAGAGATTCGGCAGGGACTCGGCAGCCCCAGCATTTT. Translation gives CSARDSAGTRQPQHF.

Comment on this clonotype: A single base separates this from a much larger clone, so it may be a read error. The rearrangement links TRBV29-1 to TRBJ2-7; the D gene is possibly TRBD2 (6 bases). This CDR3 is 14 amino acids long. Deletions cut 6 bases from V and 2 bases from J, with 17 bases between. Germline V gene lookup returns CDR1 SQVTM and CDR2 ANQGSEA. The CDR3 spells CSVARLVATYEQYF. CDR3 DNA sequence: TGCAGCGTGGCCCGACTAGTGGCGACCTACGAGCAGTACTTC.

On this clonotype: Compared with germline, one end of the junction differs, possibly owing to a read error. V gene TRBV5-1 combines with J gene TRBJ2-1; a possible D gene is TRBD1 (6 bases). CDR1 and CDR2 from the germline V gene are SGHRS and YFSETQ. The CDR3 is 15 amino acids. The CDR3 nucleotides are TGCGCCAGCAGCCACCCAGGGGAGTCCTACAGTGAGCAGTTCTTC. Protein sequence: CASSHPGESYSEQFF. The full variable domain, in which reference TRBV5-1 and TRBJ2-1 provide the parts outside the CDR3, is KAGVTQTPRYLIKTRGQQVTLSCSPISGHRSVSWYQQTPGQGLQFLFEYFSETQRNKGNFPGRFSGRQFSNSRSEMNVSTLELGDSALYLCASSHPGESYSEQFFGPGTRLTVL.

This clonotype was seen only a few times. V gene TRBV20-1 combines with J gene TRBJ2-7; 9 bases are a match to TRBD1. The V segment lost 6 bases and the J segment 2 bases; nucleotides outside the gene matches: 8. This CDR3 has 14 amino acids. Per germline, CDR1 DFQATT and CDR2 SNEGSKA (reference sequence). The CDR3 here is CSARTGDLTYEQYF. The DNA for the CDR3 is TGCAGTGCCAGGACAGGGGACTTGACCTACGAGCAGTACTTC.

This clonotype was seen many times. Mismatch with germline at one junction end may stem from a read error. J is TRBJ2-1 and V is TRBV5-1, with D hard to call. This CDR3 contains 15 residues. Germline CDR1 is SGHRS and CDR2 is YFSETQ. CDR3 residues: CASSLSGGTYNEQFF. The CDR3, as DNA: TGTGCCAGCAGCTTAAGTGGCGGCACCTACAATGAGCAGTTCTTC.

The J gene is TRBJ2-1, the V gene TRBV4-1, with a tentative D call TRBD2 (6 bases). The length of the CDR3 is 15 residues. V lost 2 bases, J lost 3 bases, and 11 bases lay in between. The V gene's germline CDR1 is MGHRA and CDR2 YSYEKL. The CDR3 nucleotides are TGCGCCAGCAGCCAATCAGCGGGCCACTACAATGAGCAGTTCTTC. This gives the protein CASSQSAGHYNEQFF.

The rearrangement links TRBV28 to TRBJ2-1; 13 bases align to TRBD2. Germline trimming cut 6 bases from V and 8 bases from J; bases unmatched to any gene: 7. The CDR3 sequence is 15 residues long. In germline, CDR1 is MDHEN, CDR2 SYDVKM. The CDR3 bases are TGTGCCAGCAGCTGGACTAGCGGGAGCTTCGATGAGCAGTTCTTC. Translation gives CASSWTSGSFDEQFF.

This clonotype has only a few counts. V usage is TRBV9 and J usage is TRBJ2-4, with D uncertain. Germline assignment: CDR1 SGDLS and CDR2 YYNGEE. CDR3 size: 15 residues. The V end was cut by 3 bases, the J end by 0 bases, with 10 bases between. DNA of the CDR3: TGTGCCAGCAGCGCCGGACCCGTAGCCAAAAACATTCAGTACTTC. Translating gives CASSAGPVAKNIQYF.

V and J are TRBV7-9 and TRBJ1-2; 7 bases agree with TRBD1. V lost 5 bases to trimming and J lost 6 bases; unmatched junction nucleotides: 9. This CDR3 spans 14 amino acids. Looked up from germline, CDR1 is SEHNR and CDR2 is FQNEAQ (reference sequence). The CDR3 nucleotides are TGTGCCAGCAGCACGACAGGGTATGGGGATGGCTACACCTTC. It specifies CASSTTGYGDGYTF. Full variable domain (missing parts from reference TRBV7-9 and TRBJ1-2): DTGVSQNPRHKITKRGQNVTFRCDPISEHNRLYWYRQTLGQGPEFLTYFQNEAQLEKSRLLSDRFSAERPKGSFSTLEIQRTEQGDSAMYLCASSTTGYGDGYTFGSGTRLTVV.